This record looks at one TCR beta chain sequence and its context. Antigen specificity is unknown. This may come from a read error, since a much larger clone is one base off. This specimen comes from a study of CD8 T cells in ankylosing spondylitis. Trimming pared 3 bases from V and 5 bases from J, leaving 7 bases between. This CDR3 region has 11 residues. The germline V gene has CDR1 DFQATT and CDR2 SNEGSKA (reference sequence). TCRdb called the 5' RACE reads again in MiXCR, with one record for every CDR3 protein. The data show around 130,000 distinct CDR3 sequences, more than 6.5% seen once. General study findings and limits: Enrichment of disease-linked clones was reportedly significant in matched ankylosing spondylitis synovial fluid. A number of the motif variants had already been described in reactive arthritis synovial fluid and blood. Ankylosing spondylitis blood seemed to carry a telltale TCR beta motif made of several highly homologous variants.

The sequence was collected from a male donor with ankylosing spondylitis or in good health (not recorded which). This sequence joins TRBV20-1 and TRBJ2-5; D is ambiguous. The sequenced material came from blood, either unsorted or a sorted T cell fraction (not recorded which). The CDR3 protein is CSASRDETQYF. DNA of the CDR3: TGCAGTGCTAGCCGAGACGAGACCCAGTACTTC.